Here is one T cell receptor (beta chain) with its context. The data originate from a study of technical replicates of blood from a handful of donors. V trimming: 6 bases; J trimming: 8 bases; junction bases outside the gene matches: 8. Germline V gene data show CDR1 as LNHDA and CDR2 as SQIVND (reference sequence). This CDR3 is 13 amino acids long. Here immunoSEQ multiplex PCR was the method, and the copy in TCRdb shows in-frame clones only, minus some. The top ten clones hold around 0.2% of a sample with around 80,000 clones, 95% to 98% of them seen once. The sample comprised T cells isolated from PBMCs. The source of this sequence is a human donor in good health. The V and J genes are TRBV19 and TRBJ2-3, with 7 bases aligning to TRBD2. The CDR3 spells CASSGTTQGTQYF. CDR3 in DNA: TGTGCCAGTAGCGGGACTACGCAGGGTACGCAGTATTTT.